The 7 T cell receptor beta chains below were found in one sample sequenced in a study of response to subunit inactivated influenza vaccine. TCRdb re-called the RT-PCR reads through MiXCR, storing one row per CDR3 protein. The sample has around 790,000 distinct CDR3 sequences, 21% seen once; the top ten hold about 10%. The material sequenced was PBMCs from blood, taken about 5 days after vaccination. These TCRs come from a man aged 50 to 60 who received an inactivated influenza vaccine.

This clonotype was observed a few times. The rearrangement joins TRBV7-2 to TRBJ1-6, with D hard to call. The CDR3 runs 15 residues. The V gene lost 7 bases and the J gene lost 13 bases, with 23 bases spanning the gap. CDR1 is SGHTA, CDR2 FQGNSA, per germline. CDR3 residues: CASTAIRGSVVPLHF. The CDR3 DNA reads as TGTGCCAGCACCGCCATTCGGGGATCAGTTGTTCCCCTCCACTTT.

A few counts support this clonotype. The chain combines TRBV11-2 with TRBJ2-1, with D unresolved. The germline gives CDR1 SGHAT, CDR2 FQNNGV. The CDR3 is 16 amino acids. V was clipped by 1 base and J by 4 bases, with 14 bases between them. The DNA of the CDR3 is TGTGCCAGCAGCTTAGGGCGCCATTTTACTTACAATGAGCAGTTCTTC. Translation: CASSLGRHFTYNEQFF.

The table lists this clonotype with a few counts. The chain recombines TRBV20-1 with TRBJ2-5, with D tentatively TRBD1 (5 bases). Trimming took 4 bases from V and 6 from J, leaving 12 bases between them. The CDR3 has 12 amino acids. Looked up from germline, CDR1 is DFQATT and CDR2 is SNEGSKA (reference sequence). This CDR3 reads CSATQGEQTQYF. Here the CDR3 DNA reads TGCAGTGCTACGCAGGGTGAACAGACCCAGTACTTC.

The V call is TRBV5-1, the J call TRBJ1-6, with 7 bases matching TRBD1. Germline CDR1 is SGHRS and CDR2 is YFSETQ. This CDR3 comprises 12 residues. V was clipped by 3 bases and J by 11 bases; unmatched bases: 2. The CDR3: CASSSTGTPLHF. Here the CDR3 DNA reads TGCGCCAGCAGCTCGACAGGGACACCCCTCCACTTT.

The chain is built from TRBV28 and TRBJ2-7; no clear D gene. This CDR3 spans 13 amino acids. The germline V and J ends were trimmed by 3 bases and 4 bases, with 10 bases remaining between them. Germline-derived CDR1 and CDR2 are MDHEN and SYDVKM. DNA of the CDR3: TGTGCCAGCAGTTTGTCACCGCAATACGAGCAGTACTTC. It encodes CASSLSPQYEQYF. Based on the CDR3 plus reference TRBV28 and TRBJ2-7, the full variable domain is DVKVTQSSRYLVKRTGEKVFLECVQDMDHENMFWYRQDPGLGLRLIYFSYDVKMKEKGDIPEGYSVSREKKERFSLILESASTNQTSMYLCASSLSPQYEQYFGPGTRLTVT.

The chain employs TRBV5-1 and TRBJ2-3; 9 bases align to TRBD2. CDR1 and CDR2 from the germline V gene are SGHRS and YFSETQ. V was clipped by 1 base and J by 3 bases; unmatched bases: 6. The CDR3 extends over 16 amino acids. The CDR3 protein is CASSLRASGNTDTQYF. The CDR3 nucleotides read TGCGCCAGCAGCTTGCGGGCTAGCGGGAATACAGATACGCAGTATTTT. The entire variable domain, with the rest obtained from reference TRBV5-1 and TRBJ2-3, is as follows: KAGVTQTPRYLIKTRGQQVTLSCSPISGHRSVSWYQQTPGQGLQFLFEYFSETQRNKGNFPGRFSGRQFSNSRSEMNVSTLELGDSALYLCASSLRASGNTDTQYFGPGTRLTVL.

V usage is TRBV4-2 and J usage is TRBJ2-7; 9 bases map to TRBD1. This CDR3 is 15 amino acids long. CDR1 is LGHNA, CDR2 YNFKEQ, per germline. J gave up 4 bases and V 0 bases, and 4 bases lay outside the gene matches. The CDR3 sequence: CASSQDGQGRYEQYF. The CDR3 nucleotides are TGTGCCAGCAGCCAAGATGGACAGGGGAGGTACGAGCAGTACTTC.